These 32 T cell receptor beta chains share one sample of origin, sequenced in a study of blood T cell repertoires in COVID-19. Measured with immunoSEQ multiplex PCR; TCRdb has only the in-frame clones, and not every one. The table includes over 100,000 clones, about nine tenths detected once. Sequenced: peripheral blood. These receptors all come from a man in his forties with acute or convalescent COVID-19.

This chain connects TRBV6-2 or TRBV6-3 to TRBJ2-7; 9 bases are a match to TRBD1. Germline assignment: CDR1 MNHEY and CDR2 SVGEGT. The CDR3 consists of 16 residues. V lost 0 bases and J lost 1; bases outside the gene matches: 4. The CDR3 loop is CASSYSSGTGSYEQYF. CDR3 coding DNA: TGTGCCAGCAGTTACTCCTCCGGGACAGGGTCCTACGAGCAGTACTTC.

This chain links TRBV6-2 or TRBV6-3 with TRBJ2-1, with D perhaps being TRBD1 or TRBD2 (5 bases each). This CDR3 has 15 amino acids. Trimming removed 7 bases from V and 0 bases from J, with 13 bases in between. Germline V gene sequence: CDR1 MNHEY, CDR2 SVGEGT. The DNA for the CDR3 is TGTGCCAGCATCCCGGGGCGGAGCTCCTACAATGAGCAGTTCTTC. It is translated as CASIPGRSSYNEQFF.

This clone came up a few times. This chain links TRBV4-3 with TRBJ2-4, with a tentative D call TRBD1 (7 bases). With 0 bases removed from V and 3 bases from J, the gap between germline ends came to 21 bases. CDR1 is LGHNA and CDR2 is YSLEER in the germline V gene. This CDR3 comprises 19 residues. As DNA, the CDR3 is TGCGCCAGCAGCCAAGATAGGAGAGGGGCAGGGGGAGGCAAAAACATTCAGTACTTC. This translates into CASSQDRRGAGGGKNIQYF.

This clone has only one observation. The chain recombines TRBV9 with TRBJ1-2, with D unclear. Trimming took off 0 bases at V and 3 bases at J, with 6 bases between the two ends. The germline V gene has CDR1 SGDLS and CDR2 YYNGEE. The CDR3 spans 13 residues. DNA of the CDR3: TGTGCCAGCAGCGTAGGAGGGTACTATGGCTACACCTTC. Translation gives CASSVGGYYGYTF.

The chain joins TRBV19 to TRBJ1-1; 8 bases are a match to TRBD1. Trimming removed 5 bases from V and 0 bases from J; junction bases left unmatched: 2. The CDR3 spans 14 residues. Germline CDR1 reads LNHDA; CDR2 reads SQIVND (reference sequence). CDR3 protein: CASSSTGVNTEAFF. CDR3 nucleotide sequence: TGTGCCAGTAGTTCGACAGGGGTGAACACTGAAGCTTTCTTT.

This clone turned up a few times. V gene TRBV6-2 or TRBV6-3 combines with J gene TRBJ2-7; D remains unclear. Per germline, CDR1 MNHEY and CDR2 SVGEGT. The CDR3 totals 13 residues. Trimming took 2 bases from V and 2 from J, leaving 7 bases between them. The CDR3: CASSYGLTYEQYF. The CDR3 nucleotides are TGTGCCAGCAGTTACGGCTTGACCTACGAGCAGTACTTC.

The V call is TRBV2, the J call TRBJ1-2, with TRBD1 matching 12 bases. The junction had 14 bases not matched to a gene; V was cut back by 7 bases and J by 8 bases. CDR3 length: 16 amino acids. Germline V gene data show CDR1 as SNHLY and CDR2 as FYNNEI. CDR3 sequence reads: CASMGGQGAVISGYTF. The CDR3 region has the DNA TGTGCCAGCATGGGGGGACAGGGGGCGGTTATATCCGGCTACACCTTC.

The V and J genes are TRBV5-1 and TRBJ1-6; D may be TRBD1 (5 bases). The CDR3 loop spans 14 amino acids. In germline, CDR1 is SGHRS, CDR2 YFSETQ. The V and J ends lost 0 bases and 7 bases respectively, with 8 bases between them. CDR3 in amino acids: CASSLEGVNSPLHF. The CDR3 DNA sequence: TGCGCCAGCAGCTTGGAAGGGGTCAATTCACCCCTCCACTTT.

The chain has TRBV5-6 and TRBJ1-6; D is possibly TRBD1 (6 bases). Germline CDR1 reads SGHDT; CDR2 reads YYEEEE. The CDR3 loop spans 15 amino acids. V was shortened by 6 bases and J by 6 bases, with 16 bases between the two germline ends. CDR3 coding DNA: TGTGCCAGCAACACTGTTGGACAGCCTAATTCACCCCTCCACTTT. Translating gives CASNTVGQPNSPLHF.

CDR3: CAWSSGGPQHF. CDR3 DNA sequence: TGTGCCTGGAGTTCAGGGGGGCCCCAGCATTTT. V usage is TRBV30 and J usage is TRBJ1-5, with TRBD1 matching 7 bases. V shed 2 bases, J shed 9 bases, and the junction held 1 base outside the gene matches. Germline CDR1 reads GTSNPN; CDR2 reads SVGIG (reference sequence). CDR3 length: 11 residues. The full variable domain, with the rest looked up from reference TRBV30 and TRBJ1-5, is SQTIHQWPATLVQPVGSPLSLECTVEGTSNPNLYWYRQAAGRGLQLLFYSVGIGQISSEVPQNLSASRPQDRQFILSSKKLLLSDSGFYLCAWSSGGPQHFGDGTRLSIL.

In DNA form, the CDR3 reads TGTGCCAGCAGCTTAGAGAGCCCGAACACTGAAGCTTTCTTT. This codes for CASSLESPNTEAFF. The V and J genes are TRBV7-2 and TRBJ1-1; D call uncertain. CDR3 length: 14 residues. Trimming removed 1 base at V and 1 base at J, with 7 bases between. The germline V gene has CDR1 SGHTA and CDR2 FQGNSA.

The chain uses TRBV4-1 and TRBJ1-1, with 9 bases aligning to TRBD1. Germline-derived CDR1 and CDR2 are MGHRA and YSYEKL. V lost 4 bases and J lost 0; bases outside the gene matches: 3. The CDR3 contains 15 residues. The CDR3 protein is CASSPGQGMNTEAFF. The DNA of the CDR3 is TGCGCCAGCAGCCCGGGACAGGGAATGAACACTGAAGCTTTCTTT.

This CDR3 reads CASSGYEASLNYGYTF. CDR3 nucleotide sequence: TGTGCCAGCAGCGGCTACGAGGCTTCCCTTAACTATGGCTACACCTTC. The genes are TRBV9 and TRBJ1-2; D gene uncertain. CDR1 is SGDLS, CDR2 YYNGEE, per germline. This CDR3 contains 16 residues. V was trimmed by 3 bases and J by 1 base, leaving 16 bases between them.

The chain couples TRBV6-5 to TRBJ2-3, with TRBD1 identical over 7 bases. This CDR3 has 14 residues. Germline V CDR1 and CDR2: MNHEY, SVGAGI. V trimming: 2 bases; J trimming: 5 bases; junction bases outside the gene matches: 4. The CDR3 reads CASSYRTGRDTQYF. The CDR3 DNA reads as TGTGCCAGCAGTTACCGGACAGGCAGAGATACGCAGTATTTT.

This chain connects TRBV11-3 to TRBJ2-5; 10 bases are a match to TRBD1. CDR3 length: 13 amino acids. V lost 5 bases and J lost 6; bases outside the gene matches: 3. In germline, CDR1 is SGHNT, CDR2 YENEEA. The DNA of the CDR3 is TGTGCCAGCAGCCGGGACAGGGGAAAGACCCAGTACTTC. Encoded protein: CASSRDRGKTQYF.

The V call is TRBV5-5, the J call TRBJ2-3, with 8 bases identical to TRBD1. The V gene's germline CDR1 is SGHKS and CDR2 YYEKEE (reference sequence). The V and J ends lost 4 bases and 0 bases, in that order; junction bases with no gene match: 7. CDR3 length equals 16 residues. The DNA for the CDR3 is TGTGCCAGCAGCCTGAGAGGACAGGGTAGCACAGATACGCAGTATTTT. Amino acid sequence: CASSLRGQGSTDTQYF.

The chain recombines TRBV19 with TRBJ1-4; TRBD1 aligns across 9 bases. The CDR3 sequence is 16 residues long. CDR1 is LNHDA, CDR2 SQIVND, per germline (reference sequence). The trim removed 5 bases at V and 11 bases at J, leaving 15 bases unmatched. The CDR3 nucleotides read TGTGCCAGTAGTGTTTTACAGGGGGCGCGGGTCAGGAAACTGTTTTTT. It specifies CASSVLQGARVRKLFF.

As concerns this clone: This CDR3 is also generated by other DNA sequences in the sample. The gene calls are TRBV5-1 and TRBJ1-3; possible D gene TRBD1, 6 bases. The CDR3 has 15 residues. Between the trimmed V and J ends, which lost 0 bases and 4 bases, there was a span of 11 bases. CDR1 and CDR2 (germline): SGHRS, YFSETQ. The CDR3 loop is CASSLDRAAGNTIYF. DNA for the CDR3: TGCGCCAGCAGCTTGGACAGGGCTGCGGGAAACACCATATATTTT. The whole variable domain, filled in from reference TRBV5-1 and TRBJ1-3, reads KAGVTQTPRYLIKTRGQQVTLSCSPISGHRSVSWYQQTPGQGLQFLFEYFSETQRNKGNFPGRFSGRQFSNSRSEMNVSTLELGDSALYLCASSLDRAAGNTIYFGEGSWLTVV.

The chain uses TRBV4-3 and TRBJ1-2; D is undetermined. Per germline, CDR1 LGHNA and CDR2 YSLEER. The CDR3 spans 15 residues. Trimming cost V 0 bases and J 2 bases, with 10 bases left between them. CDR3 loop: CASSQDYAGNYGYTF. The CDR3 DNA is TGCGCCAGCAGCCAAGATTATGCGGGAAACTATGGCTACACCTTC.

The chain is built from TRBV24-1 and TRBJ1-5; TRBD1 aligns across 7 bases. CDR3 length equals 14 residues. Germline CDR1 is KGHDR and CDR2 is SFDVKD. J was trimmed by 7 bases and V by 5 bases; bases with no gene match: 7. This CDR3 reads CATSGWGQSQPQHF. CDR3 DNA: TGTGCCACCAGTGGTTGGGGACAGAGCCAGCCCCAGCATTTT.

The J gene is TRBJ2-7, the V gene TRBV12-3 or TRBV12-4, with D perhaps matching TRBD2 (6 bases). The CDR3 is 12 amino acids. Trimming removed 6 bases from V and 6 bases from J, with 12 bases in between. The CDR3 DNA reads TGTGCCAGCAGCCGCGCGGGGAGCGAGCAGTACTTC. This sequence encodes CASSRAGSEQYF.

The CDR3 region is CASSMSTGVGYEQYF. Written as DNA, the CDR3 is TGTGCCAGCAGCATGTCGACAGGCGTCGGCTACGAGCAGTACTTC. The chain couples TRBV11-2 to TRBJ2-7; weak D call: TRBD1 (6 bases). Germline V CDR1 and CDR2: SGHAT, FQNNGV. V lost 5 bases and J 3 bases, leaving 17 bases between the germline ends. This CDR3 comprises 15 residues.

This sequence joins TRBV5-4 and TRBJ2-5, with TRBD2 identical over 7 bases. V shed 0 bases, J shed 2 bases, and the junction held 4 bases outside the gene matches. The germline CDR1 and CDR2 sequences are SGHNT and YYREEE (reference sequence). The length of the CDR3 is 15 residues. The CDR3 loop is CASSLAGTTQETQYF. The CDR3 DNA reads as TGTGCCAGCAGCTTGGCCGGGACTACTCAAGAGACCCAGTACTTC. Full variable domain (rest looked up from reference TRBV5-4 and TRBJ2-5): ETGVTQSPTHLIKTRGQQVTLRCSSQSGHNTVSWYQQALGQGPQFIFQYYREEENGRGNFPPRFSGLQFPNYSSELNVNALELDDSALYLCASSLAGTTQETQYFGPGTRLLVL.

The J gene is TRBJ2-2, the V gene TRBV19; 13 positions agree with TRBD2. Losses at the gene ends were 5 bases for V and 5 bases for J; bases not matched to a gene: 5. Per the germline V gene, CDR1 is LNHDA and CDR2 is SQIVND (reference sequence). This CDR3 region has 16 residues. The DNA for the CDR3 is TGTGCCAGTAGTTGGACTAGCGGGAGTGGAACCGGGGAGCTGTTTTTT. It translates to CASSWTSGSGTGELFF.

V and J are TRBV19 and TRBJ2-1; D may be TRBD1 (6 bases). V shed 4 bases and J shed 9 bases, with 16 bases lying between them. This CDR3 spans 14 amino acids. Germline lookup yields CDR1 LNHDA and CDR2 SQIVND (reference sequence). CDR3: CASSTQTGPTEQFF. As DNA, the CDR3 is TGTGCCAGTAGTACCCAAACAGGGCCTACTGAGCAGTTCTTC. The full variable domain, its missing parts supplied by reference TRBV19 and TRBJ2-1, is DGGITQSPKYLFRKEGQNVTLSCEQNLNHDAMYWYRQDPGQGLRLIYYSQIVNDFQKGDIAEGYSVSREKKESFPLTVTSAQKNPTAFYLCASSTQTGPTEQFFGPGTRLTVL.

CDR3 amino acids: CASSQARGYSPLHF. The CDR3 bases are TGTGCCAGCAGCCAAGCGCGAGGTTATTCACCCCTCCACTTT. The genes are TRBV14 and TRBJ1-6; D not certain. CDR1 is SGHDN and CDR2 is FVKESK in the germline V gene. The germline V and J ends were trimmed by 1 base and 8 bases, with 9 bases remaining between them. The CDR3 runs 14 residues. The full variable domain, its missing parts supplied by reference TRBV14 and TRBJ1-6, is EAGVTQFPSHSVIEKGQTVTLRCDPISGHDNLYWYRRVMGKEIKFLLHFVKESKQDESGMPNNRFLAERTGGTYSTLKVQPAELEDSGVYFCASSQARGYSPLHFGNGTRLTVT.

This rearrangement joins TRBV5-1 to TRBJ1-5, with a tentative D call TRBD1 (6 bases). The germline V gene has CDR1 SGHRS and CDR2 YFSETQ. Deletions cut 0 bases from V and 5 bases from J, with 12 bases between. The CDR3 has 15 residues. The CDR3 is CASSLDGGEDQPQHF. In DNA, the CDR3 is TGCGCCAGCAGCTTGGATGGGGGCGAGGATCAGCCCCAGCATTTT.

The CDR3 spells CASSPQSGGQGVSMNTEAFF. CDR3 DNA sequence: TGTGCCAGCTCACCTCAGTCAGGGGGACAGGGGGTATCCATGAACACTGAAGCTTTCTTT. This chain joins TRBV18 and TRBJ1-1, with TRBD1 matching 11 bases. This CDR3 has 20 residues. Germline CDR1 KGHSH, CDR2 LQKENI. V dropped 3 bases and J dropped 0; count of bases not matched to a gene: 15.

CDR3 sequence (DNA): TGTGCCAGCAGCTTGGATGGCAGTGGCACCGGGGAGCTGTTTTTT. Protein sequence: CASSLDGSGTGELFF. The rearrangement joins TRBV5-4 to TRBJ2-2, with unresolved D. The CDR3 is made up of 15 amino acids. Germline CDR1 reads SGHNT; CDR2 reads YYREEE (reference sequence). Trimming pared 0 bases from V and 4 bases from J, leaving 10 bases between.

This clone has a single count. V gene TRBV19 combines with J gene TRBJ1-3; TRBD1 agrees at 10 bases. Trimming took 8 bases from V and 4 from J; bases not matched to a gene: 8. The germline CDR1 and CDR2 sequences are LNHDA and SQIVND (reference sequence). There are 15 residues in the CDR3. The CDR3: CASGTGVSGGNTIYF. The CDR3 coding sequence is TGTGCCAGTGGGACAGGGGTATCGGGAGGAAACACCATATATTTT.

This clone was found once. The CDR3, as DNA: TGTGCCTGGAGAGGGTTGGGGGCGTTGGCTAACTATGGCTACACCTTC. It translates to CAWRGLGALANYGYTF. This chain joins TRBV30 and TRBJ1-2; tentatively, D is TRBD1 (6 bases). This CDR3 has 16 amino acids. The V gene lost 3 bases and the J gene lost 0 bases, with 17 bases spanning the gap. The germline V gene encodes CDR1 GTSNPN and CDR2 SVGIG (reference sequence). Complete variable domain (other parts from reference TRBV30 and TRBJ1-2): SQTIHQWPATLVQPVGSPLSLECTVEGTSNPNLYWYRQAAGRGLQLLFYSVGIGQISSEVPQNLSASRPQDRQFILSSKKLLLSDSGFYLCAWRGLGALANYGYTFGSGTRLTVV.

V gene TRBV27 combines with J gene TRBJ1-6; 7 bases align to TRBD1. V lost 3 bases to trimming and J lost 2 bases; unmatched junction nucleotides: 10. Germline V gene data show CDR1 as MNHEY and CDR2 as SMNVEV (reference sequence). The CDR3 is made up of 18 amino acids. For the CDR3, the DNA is TGTGCCAGCAGTTTGACCGGGACAGCGGGCACCTATAATTCACCCCTCCACTTT. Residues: CASSLTGTAGTYNSPLHF.